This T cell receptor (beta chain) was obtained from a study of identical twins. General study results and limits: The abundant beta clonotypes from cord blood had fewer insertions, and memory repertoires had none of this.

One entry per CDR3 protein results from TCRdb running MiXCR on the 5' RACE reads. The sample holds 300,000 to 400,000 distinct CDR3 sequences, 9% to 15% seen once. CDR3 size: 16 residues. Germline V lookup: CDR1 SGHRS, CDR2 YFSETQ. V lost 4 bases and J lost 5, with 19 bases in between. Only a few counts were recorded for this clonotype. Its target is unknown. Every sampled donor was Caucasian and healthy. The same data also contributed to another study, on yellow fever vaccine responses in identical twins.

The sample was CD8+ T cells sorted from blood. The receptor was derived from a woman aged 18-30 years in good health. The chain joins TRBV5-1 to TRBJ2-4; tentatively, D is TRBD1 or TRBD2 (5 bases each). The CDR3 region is CASSPDEDRDQNIQYF. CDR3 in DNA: TGCGCCAGCAGCCCCGACGAGGACCGGGACCAAAACATTCAGTACTTC.